Shown below are 12 T cell receptor beta chains from a single sample sequenced in a study of radiotherapy plus CTLA-4 blockade in lung cancer. Only in-frame clones appear in the TCRdb table, and some are missing; sequencing was by immunoSEQ multiplex PCR. The top ten clones hold more than 7% of a sample with 75,000 or so clones, around 73% of them seen once. The starting material was peripheral blood, obtained from a patient treated with radiotherapy plus ipilimumab. These receptors originate from a human donor with non-small cell lung cancer who had a complete response to radiotherapy plus ipilimumab.

The chain is built from TRBV5-1 and TRBJ2-5, with D maybe TRBD1 (6 bases). The CDR3 has 13 amino acids. Deletions cut 7 bases from V and 3 bases from J, with 13 bases between. In germline, CDR1 is SGHRS, CDR2 YFSETQ. The CDR3 nucleotides are TGCGCCAGCCAGAGGGGGACCGAAGAGACCCAGTACTTC. Amino acid sequence: CASQRGTEETQYF.

The chain's CDR3 is CASSHTGTGGYEQYF. The CDR3 DNA sequence: TGTGCCAGCAGCCATACCGGGACAGGTGGTTACGAGCAGTACTTC. This sequence joins TRBV5-6 and TRBJ2-7; 8 positions match TRBD1. CDR1 and CDR2 from the germline V gene are SGHDT and YYEEEE. The CDR3 consists of 15 residues. V lost 4 bases to trimming and J lost 4 bases; unmatched junction nucleotides: 10.

V is TRBV5-1 and J is TRBJ1-2; D remains unclear. The V gene's germline CDR1 is SGHRS and CDR2 YFSETQ. CDR3 size: 13 residues. The V end was cut by 0 bases, the J end by 8 bases, with 11 bases between. The CDR3 sequence: CASSLAASSGYTF. CDR3 nucleotide sequence: TGCGCCAGCAGCTTGGCGGCGTCCAGCGGCTACACCTTC.

The gene calls are TRBV19 and TRBJ2-3; 9 nucleotides line up with TRBD2. The CDR3 sequence is 18 residues long. Unmatched junction bases numbered 17, after V lost 5 bases and J lost 5 bases. CDR1 and CDR2 from the germline V gene are LNHDA and SQIVND (reference sequence). This CDR3 is CASSAQDYGTAGGDTQYF. The CDR3 region has the DNA TGTGCCAGTAGTGCCCAAGATTACGGGACAGCGGGGGGAGATACGCAGTATTTT.

CDR3 nucleotide sequence: TGCGCCAGCAGCCAAGAGTGGAGAACGATGAACACTGAAGCTTTCTTT. This codes for CASSQEWRTMNTEAFF. This chain connects TRBV4-3 to TRBJ1-1; no clear D. The germline gives CDR1 LGHNA, CDR2 YSLEER. Trimming removed 0 bases at V and 0 bases at J, with 11 bases between. The CDR3 spans 16 residues.

The chain couples TRBV28 to TRBJ1-2, with TRBD1 matching over 8 bases. Germline values: CDR1 MDHEN, CDR2 SYDVKM. This CDR3 is 14 amino acids long. Trimming at V came to 6 bases and at J to 6 bases, leaving 9 bases not matched to a gene. The CDR3 nucleotides are TGTGCCAGCAGGGATACAGGGGGTGAGAATGGCTACACCTTC. Translated, it gives CASRDTGGENGYTF.

V is TRBV4-3 and J is TRBJ2-5, with 7 nucleotides matching TRBD1. The V segment lost 0 bases and the J segment 5 bases; nucleotides outside the gene matches: 6. The germline V gene encodes CDR1 LGHNA and CDR2 YSLEER. The CDR3 totals 15 residues. The CDR3 region is CASSQDRGRGETQYF. The CDR3 region has the DNA TGCGCCAGCAGCCAAGATCGGGGCAGGGGGGAGACCCAGTACTTC.

V and J are TRBV6-5 and TRBJ1-5; D uncertain. With 0 bases removed from V and 11 bases from J, the gap between germline ends came to 14 bases. Looked up from germline, CDR1 is MNHEY and CDR2 is SVGAGI. The CDR3 is 14 amino acids. CDR3 sequence: CASSYSNTFLAQHF. The CDR3 coding sequence is TGTGCCAGCAGTTACTCGAATACGTTCTTGGCCCAGCATTTT.

The chain links TRBV7-9 to TRBJ2-2; no firm D call. The CDR3 is made up of 15 amino acids. CDR1 is SEHNR, CDR2 FQNEAQ, per germline (reference sequence). V lost 0 bases, J lost 3 bases, and 8 bases lay in between. Written as DNA, the CDR3 is TGTGCCAGCAGCTTAGCATCGAAGGACACCGGGGAGCTGTTTTTT. This translates into CASSLASKDTGELFF. The full variable domain, completed using reference TRBV7-9 and TRBJ2-2, is DTGVSQNPRHKITKRGQNVTFRCDPISEHNRLYWYRQTLGQGPEFLTYFQNEAQLEKSRLLSDRFSAERPKGSFSTLEIQRTEQGDSAMYLCASSLASKDTGELFFGEGSRLTVL.

The V call is TRBV27, the J call TRBJ2-5; D uncertain. The CDR3 has 13 amino acids. Deletions cut 2 bases from V and 2 bases from J, with 6 bases between. Germline CDR1 and CDR2: MNHEY and SMNVEV (reference sequence). The CDR3 here is CASSLRRQETQYF. The CDR3 DNA sequence: TGTGCCAGCAGTTTAAGAAGGCAAGAGACCCAGTACTTC.

This chain connects TRBV6-5 to TRBJ2-1; D assignment may be TRBD1 or TRBD2 (5 bases each). Trimming took 0 bases from V and 0 from J, leaving 6 bases between them. Per the germline V gene, CDR1 is MNHEY and CDR2 is SVGAGI. CDR3 length: 15 amino acids. The CDR3 DNA follows: TGTGCCAGCAGTTACTCGGGGACCTCCTACAATGAGCAGTTCTTC. This translates into CASSYSGTSYNEQFF.

J is TRBJ1-1 and V is TRBV5-1, with D possibly TRBD1 on 6 matching bases. CDR1 is SGHRS and CDR2 is YFSETQ in the germline V gene. V dropped 3 bases and J dropped 1 base, with 10 bases sitting between them. The CDR3 totals 14 residues. The CDR3 spells CASSSGAGNTEAFF. Here the CDR3 DNA reads TGCGCCAGCAGCTCAGGGGCGGGGAACACTGAAGCTTTCTTT.